There are many counts of the clone carrying this T cell receptor beta chain. Its antigen is unidentified. Between the trimmed V and J ends, which lost 6 bases and 10 bases, there was a span of 15 bases. CDR1 and CDR2 (germline): MNHEY, SMNVEV (reference sequence). CDR3 size: 12 residues. Subjects aged 18 to 65 presented with newly diagnosed hyperthyroidism of less than 2 months' duration. Diagnoses were established using clinical symptoms, serum thyroxine and TRAb, thyroid ultrasound and orbital computed tomography. The data are from a study of T cells in Graves' hyperthyroidism and ophthalmopathy. Regarding the study as a whole: Expanded thyroid clonotypes (above 0.001) were mostly also found in blood.

RNA transcripts gave rise to amplified TCR beta CDR3 regions. First-round RT-PCR with HTBI primers amplified the TCR CDR3 region. TCRdb redid the calling of the multiplex PCR reads with MiXCR, one entry per CDR3 protein. The table lists approximately 500,000 distinct CDR3 sequences, about half of them singletons, with 7.5% to 8.5% in the top ten. The V gene is TRBV27, the J gene TRBJ1-2; D uncertain. The specimen sequenced was peripheral blood or thyroid tissue (not recorded which). The sequence was obtained from a woman aged 18-29 years with Graves' hyperthyroidism. The CDR3 loop reads CASRGLPAHYTF. CDR3 DNA sequence: TGTGCCAGCAGGGGCCTTCCCGCCCACTACACCTTC.